A single sample is the source of the 17 T cell receptor beta chains below, sequenced in a study of vaccination and CD4 T cells after COVID-19. Once obtained from cultured CD4+ T cells, the DNA was sequenced using the Oncomine TCR Beta short-read assay. TCRdb ran MiXCR on the PCR reads and lists one entry per CDR3 protein. Of fewer than 12,000 distinct CDR3 sequences in the sample, around 50% are singletons; the top ten hold about 30%. Antigens of these TCRs are unknown. The treatment: roughly nine-day PBMC culture with coronavirus spike peptide pools or control peptides (ViraFEST assay). The material sequenced was CD4+ T cells from blood, cultured in vitro. Receptor source: a human donor who had recovered from COVID-19.

This clonotype has a single count. The chain combines TRBV5-8 with TRBJ1-2; 8 bases agree with TRBD1. This CDR3 has 17 amino acids. Germline-derived CDR1 and CDR2 are SGHTS and YDEGEE. With V trimmed by 3 bases and J by 4 bases, 14 bases remained unmatched. CDR3 protein: CASSSITQDRGGYGYTF. CDR3 DNA sequence: TGTGCCAGCAGCTCTATTACCCAAGACAGGGGTGGCTATGGCTACACCTTC.

CDR3 loop: CASRPSGGRFRDYGYTF. CDR3 DNA sequence: TGTGCCAGCAGACCCTCGGGGGGGAGGTTCCGAGACTATGGCTACACCTTC. This sequence joins TRBV6-1 and TRBJ1-2, with a tentative D call TRBD1 (5 bases). The ends were cut back, 6 bases at V and 3 bases at J, with 23 bases in the middle. The CDR3 totals 17 residues. The germline gives CDR1 MNHNS, CDR2 SASEGT.

This chain links TRBV7-9 with TRBJ1-6; the match to TRBD1 covers 10 bases. This CDR3 contains 19 residues. V gave up 1 base and J gave up 7 bases; unmatched junction bases: 13. Germline V gene sequence: CDR1 SEHNR, CDR2 FQNEAQ (reference sequence). The CDR3 nucleotides read TGTGCCAGCAGCTTAGGCAGTCTGAGACAGGGGGCGGAGAATTCACCCCTCCACTTT. This gives the protein CASSLGSLRQGAENSPLHF.

The V gene is TRBV5-1, the J gene TRBJ1-1; D possibly corresponds to TRBD1 (5 bases). This CDR3 region has 14 residues. Germline CDR1 is SGHRS and CDR2 is YFSETQ. The V gene lost 2 bases and the J gene lost 1 base, with 9 bases spanning the gap. Written as DNA, the CDR3 is TGCGCCAGCAGCTTTTCGACAGCGAACACTGAAGCTTTCTTT. This encodes CASSFSTANTEAFF. The full variable domain, in which reference TRBV5-1 and TRBJ1-1 provide the parts outside the CDR3, is KAGVTQTPRYLIKTRGQQVTLSCSPISGHRSVSWYQQTPGQGLQFLFEYFSETQRNKGNFPGRFSGRQFSNSRSEMNVSTLELGDSALYLCASSFSTANTEAFFGQGTRLTVV.

This clonotype was counted a few times. V and J are TRBV12-3 or TRBV12-4 and TRBJ2-3; 9 bases fit TRBD2. V was pared by 5 bases and J by 0 bases, with 9 bases of the junction left unmatched. CDR3 length: 17 amino acids. CDR3 DNA sequence: TGTGCCAGCAGTCGAGGGGCGGGACTAGCTAGCACAGATACGCAGTATTTT. This codes for CASSRGAGLASTDTQYF.

This clonotype was counted between two and nine times. This sequence joins TRBV6-1 and TRBJ1-3; D may be TRBD1 (5 bases). V gave up 5 bases and J gave up 2 bases, with 22 bases separating them. This CDR3 comprises 18 residues. Germline values: CDR1 MNHNS, CDR2 SASEGT. CDR3 DNA: TGTGCCAGCAGTCCCCCCTCGGGGGGAAGGGCCACTGGAAACACCATATATTTT. This sequence encodes CASSPPSGGRATGNTIYF.

This clonotype was counted only a few times. The chain recombines TRBV10-2 with TRBJ1-2, with 7 positions matching TRBD1. CDR3 length equals 14 residues. V lost 0 bases and J lost 8; bases outside the gene matches: 6. CDR1 is WSHSY, CDR2 SAAADI, per germline. The CDR3 nucleotides are TGCGCCAGCAGTGAGTCCCAGGGGGTTAGGGGCTACACCTTC. This encodes CASSESQGVRGYTF.

The gene calls are TRBV2 and TRBJ1-1, with unresolved D. This CDR3 is 13 amino acids long. The V end was cut by 2 bases, the J end by 5 bases, with 9 bases between. The germline V gene has CDR1 SNHLY and CDR2 FYNNEI. CDR3 bases: TGTGCCAGCAGTGAAACGTCGAGGACTGAAGCTTTCTTT. Translating it yields CASSETSRTEAFF.

The rearrangement uses TRBV5-1 and TRBJ2-5; 10 bases agree with TRBD1. CDR1 SGHRS and CDR2 YFSETQ come from the germline V gene. The CDR3 runs 15 residues. With V trimmed by 0 bases and J by 3 bases, 2 bases remained unmatched. CDR3 in amino acids: CASSLDGTGEETQYF. In DNA, the CDR3 is TGCGCCAGCAGCTTGGACGGGACAGGGGAAGAGACCCAGTACTTC.

This clonotype was recorded a few times. The rearrangement uses TRBV7-9 and TRBJ2-2, with D possibly being TRBD1 or TRBD2 (5 bases each). CDR1 is SEHNR, CDR2 FQNEAQ, per germline (reference sequence). Trimming took 5 bases from V and 3 from J, leaving 10 bases between them. This CDR3 spans 14 amino acids. The CDR3 coding sequence is TGTGCCAGCAGCGACCTGGGGGACACCGGGGAGCTGTTTTTT. Its translation: CASSDLGDTGELFF.

The genes are TRBV19 and TRBJ2-3; 10 positions match TRBD2. V shed 1 base, J shed 3 bases, and the junction held 7 bases outside the gene matches. Per the germline V gene, CDR1 is LNHDA and CDR2 is SQIVND (reference sequence). The CDR3 spans 17 residues. DNA of the CDR3: TGTGCCAGTAGTATAGCGGGGAGCGGGGGGGCGACAGATACGCAGTATTTT. Amino acids: CASSIAGSGGATDTQYF.

The V call is TRBV5-4, the J call TRBJ2-2; TRBD1 or TRBD2 may be the D gene (5 bases each). Trimming removed 1 base at V and 7 bases at J, with 11 bases between. The CDR3 length is 14 residues. The germline gives CDR1 SGHNT, CDR2 YYREEE (reference sequence). CDR3 sequence (DNA): TGTGCCAGCAGCTTGAACGGGGCGGGCGGGGAGCTGTTTTTT. The encoded protein is CASSLNGAGGELFF.

This clonotype was seen more than once but under ten times. The V and J genes are TRBV4-1 and TRBJ1-6; 8 positions match TRBD1. The V gene's germline CDR1 is MGHRA and CDR2 YSYEKL. The CDR3 length is 15 residues. V lost 2 bases and J lost 9; bases outside the gene matches: 6. CDR3 nucleotide sequence: TGCGCCAGCAGCCAATTGGACAGGGACGGTTCACCCCTCCACTTT. Its translation: CASSQLDRDGSPLHF.

Only a few counts were recorded for this clonotype. This chain uses TRBV12-3 or TRBV12-4 with TRBJ2-7, with D possibly matching TRBD1 (6 bases). This CDR3 is built from 12 residues. Trimming removed 6 bases at V and 7 bases at J, with 13 bases between. Here the CDR3 reads CASSLQGWEQYF. The CDR3 nucleotides read TGTGCCAGCAGCCTACAGGGATGGGAGCAGTACTTC.

J is TRBJ1-1 and V is TRBV6-1, with 7 nucleotides matching TRBD1. Germline values: CDR1 MNHNS, CDR2 SASEGT. CDR3 length: 14 residues. J was trimmed by 6 bases and V by 4 bases; bases with no gene match: 8. CDR3 loop: CASSGYRGAPEAFF. The CDR3, as DNA: TGTGCCAGCAGTGGATACAGGGGAGCCCCTGAAGCTTTCTTT.

The genes are TRBV7-8 and TRBJ2-7; D call uncertain. From germline, CDR1 is SGHVS and CDR2 FQNEAQ. Deletions cut 5 bases from V and 2 bases from J, with 19 bases between. The CDR3 consists of 16 residues. The CDR3 reads CASSRPVGPLPYEQYF. Written as DNA, the CDR3 is TGTGCCAGCAGCCGCCCCGTTGGGCCTCTTCCCTACGAGCAGTACTTC.

This clonotype appeared a few times. This chain uses TRBV19 with TRBJ1-2, with 9 bases lining up with TRBD1. Trimming cost V 3 bases and J 0 bases; bases outside gene matches: 5. The CDR3 has 16 residues. Germline V lookup: CDR1 LNHDA, CDR2 SQIVND (reference sequence). The CDR3 region is CASSMEGTGSNYGYTF. The CDR3 DNA follows: TGTGCCAGTAGTATGGAAGGGACAGGGTCTAACTATGGCTACACCTTC. Drawing the rest from reference TRBV19 and TRBJ1-2, the complete variable domain is DGGITQSPKYLFRKEGQNVTLSCEQNLNHDAMYWYRQDPGQGLRLIYYSQIVNDFQKGDIAEGYSVSREKKESFPLTVTSAQKNPTAFYLCASSMEGTGSNYGYTFGSGTRLTVV.